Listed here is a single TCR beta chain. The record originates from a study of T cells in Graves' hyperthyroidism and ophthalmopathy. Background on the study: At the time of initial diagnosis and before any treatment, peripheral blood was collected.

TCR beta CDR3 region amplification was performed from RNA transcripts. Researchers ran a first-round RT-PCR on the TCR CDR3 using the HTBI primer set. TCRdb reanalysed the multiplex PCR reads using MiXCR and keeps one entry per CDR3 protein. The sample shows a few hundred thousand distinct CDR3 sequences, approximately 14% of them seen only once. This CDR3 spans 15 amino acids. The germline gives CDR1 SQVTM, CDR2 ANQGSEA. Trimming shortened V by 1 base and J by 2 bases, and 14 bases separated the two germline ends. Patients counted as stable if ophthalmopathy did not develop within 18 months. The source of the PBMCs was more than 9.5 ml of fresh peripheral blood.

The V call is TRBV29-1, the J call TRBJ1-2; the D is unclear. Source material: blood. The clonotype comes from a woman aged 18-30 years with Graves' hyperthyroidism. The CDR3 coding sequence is TGCAGCGTTGAAGCGTTTACGTGGGGAAACTATGGCTACACCTTC. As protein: CSVEAFTWGNYGYTF.